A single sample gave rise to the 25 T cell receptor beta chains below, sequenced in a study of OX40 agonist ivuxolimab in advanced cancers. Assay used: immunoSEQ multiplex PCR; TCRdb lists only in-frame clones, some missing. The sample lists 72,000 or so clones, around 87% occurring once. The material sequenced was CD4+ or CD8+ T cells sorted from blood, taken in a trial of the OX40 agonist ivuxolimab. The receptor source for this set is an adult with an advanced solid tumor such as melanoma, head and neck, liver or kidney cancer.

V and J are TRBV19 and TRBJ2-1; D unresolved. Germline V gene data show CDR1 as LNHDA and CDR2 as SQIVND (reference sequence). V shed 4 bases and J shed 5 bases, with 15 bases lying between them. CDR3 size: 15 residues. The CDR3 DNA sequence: TGTGCCAGTAGTACTCGCTTTTGGGGAAACAATGAGCAGTTCTTC. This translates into CASSTRFWGNNEQFF.

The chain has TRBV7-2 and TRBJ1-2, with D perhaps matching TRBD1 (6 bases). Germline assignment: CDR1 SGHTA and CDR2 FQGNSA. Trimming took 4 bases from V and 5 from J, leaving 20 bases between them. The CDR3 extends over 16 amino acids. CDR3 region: CASSSATGLWEYGYTF. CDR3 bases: TGTGCCAGCAGCTCGGCGACAGGCCTCTGGGAGTATGGCTACACCTTC.

This CDR3 is CASSFLSSARKTQYF. The CDR3, as DNA: TGTGCCAGCAGCTTTCTATCTAGCGCAAGAAAGACCCAGTACTTC. The chain uses TRBV5-4 and TRBJ2-5, with D tentatively TRBD2 (6 bases). In germline, CDR1 is SGHNT, CDR2 YYREEE (reference sequence). The ends were cut back, 2 bases at V and 6 bases at J, with 17 bases in the middle. CDR3 length: 15 amino acids. The whole variable domain, remainder taken from reference TRBV5-4 and TRBJ2-5, is ETGVTQSPTHLIKTRGQQVTLRCSSQSGHNTVSWYQQALGQGPQFIFQYYREEENGRGNFPPRFSGLQFPNYSSELNVNALELDDSALYLCASSFLSSARKTQYFGPGTRLLVL.

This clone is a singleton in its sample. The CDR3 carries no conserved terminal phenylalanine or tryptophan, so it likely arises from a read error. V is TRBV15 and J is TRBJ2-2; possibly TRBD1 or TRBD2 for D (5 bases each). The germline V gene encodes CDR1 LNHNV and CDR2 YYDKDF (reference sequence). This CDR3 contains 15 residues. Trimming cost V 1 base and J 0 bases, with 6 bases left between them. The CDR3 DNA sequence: TGTGCCACCAGCAGAGGGGGGTCGAACACCGGGGAGCTGTTTTCT. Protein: CATSRGGSNTGELFS.

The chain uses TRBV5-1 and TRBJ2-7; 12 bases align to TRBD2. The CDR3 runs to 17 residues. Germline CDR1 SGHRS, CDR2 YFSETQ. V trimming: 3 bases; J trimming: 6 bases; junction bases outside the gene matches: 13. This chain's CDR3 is CASSSGGTSGPSREQYF. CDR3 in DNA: TGCGCCAGCAGCTCGGGAGGGACTAGCGGGCCCTCGCGCGAGCAGTACTTC.

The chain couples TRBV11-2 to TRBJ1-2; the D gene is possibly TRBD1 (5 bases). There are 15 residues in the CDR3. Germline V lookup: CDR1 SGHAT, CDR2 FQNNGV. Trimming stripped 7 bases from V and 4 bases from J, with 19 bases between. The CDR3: CASTPLEGRGYGYTF. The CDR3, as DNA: TGTGCCAGCACCCCCTTAGAGGGGCGAGGCTATGGCTACACCTTC. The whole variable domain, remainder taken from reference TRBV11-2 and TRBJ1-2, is EAGVAQSPRYKIIEKRQSVAFWCNPISGHATLYWYQQILGQGPKLLIQFQNNGVVDDSQLPKDRFSAERLKGVDSTLKIQPAKLEDSAVYLCASTPLEGRGYGYTFGSGTRLTVV.

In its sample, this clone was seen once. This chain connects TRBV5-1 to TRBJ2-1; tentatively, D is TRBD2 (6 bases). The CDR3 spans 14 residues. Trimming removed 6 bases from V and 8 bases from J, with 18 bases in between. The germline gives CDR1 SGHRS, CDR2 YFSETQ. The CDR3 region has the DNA TGCGCCAGCACTCCACAGCGGGTAAAGGATGAGCAGTTCTTC. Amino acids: CASTPQRVKDEQFF.

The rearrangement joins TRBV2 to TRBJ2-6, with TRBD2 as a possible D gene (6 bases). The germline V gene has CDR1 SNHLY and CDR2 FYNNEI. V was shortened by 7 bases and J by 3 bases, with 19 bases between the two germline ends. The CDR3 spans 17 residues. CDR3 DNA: TGTGCCAGCATCTCCGGGACTGACAAGTATGGGGCCAACGTCCTGACTTTC. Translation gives CASISGTDKYGANVLTF.

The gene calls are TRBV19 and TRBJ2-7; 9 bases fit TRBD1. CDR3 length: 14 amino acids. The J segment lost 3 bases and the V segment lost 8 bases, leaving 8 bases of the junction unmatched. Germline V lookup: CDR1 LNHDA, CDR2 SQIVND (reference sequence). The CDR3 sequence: CASGPGTGFYEQYF. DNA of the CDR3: TGTGCCAGTGGCCCCGGGACAGGGTTCTACGAGCAGTACTTC.

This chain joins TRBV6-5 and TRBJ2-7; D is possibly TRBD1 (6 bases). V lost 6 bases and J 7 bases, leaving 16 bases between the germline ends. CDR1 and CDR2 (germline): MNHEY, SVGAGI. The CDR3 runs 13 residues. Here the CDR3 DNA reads TGTGCCAGCAGCCGCCTGTGGGGGCATGAGCAGTACTTC. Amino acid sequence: CASSRLWGHEQYF.

CDR3 bases: TGTGCCAGCAGTGAGGCGGGTTACAATGAGCAGTTCTTC. This encodes CASSEAGYNEQFF. The chain has TRBV2 and TRBJ2-1, with D perhaps TRBD2 (5 bases). V lost 3 bases, J lost 4 bases, and 7 bases lay in between. The CDR3 has 13 amino acids. Germline lookup yields CDR1 SNHLY and CDR2 FYNNEI.

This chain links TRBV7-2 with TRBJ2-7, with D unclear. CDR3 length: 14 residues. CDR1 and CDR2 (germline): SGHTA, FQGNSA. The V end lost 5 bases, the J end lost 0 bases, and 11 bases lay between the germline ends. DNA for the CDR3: TGTGCCAGCAGCCCCGGAATCAGCTCCTACGAGCAGTACTTC. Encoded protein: CASSPGISSYEQYF.

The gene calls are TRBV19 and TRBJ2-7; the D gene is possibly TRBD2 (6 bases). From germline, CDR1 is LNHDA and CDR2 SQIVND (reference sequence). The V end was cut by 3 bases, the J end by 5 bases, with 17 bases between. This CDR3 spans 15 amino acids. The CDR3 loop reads CASSIGTGLFDEQYF. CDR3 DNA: TGTGCCAGTAGTATTGGGACTGGGCTTTTTGACGAGCAGTACTTC. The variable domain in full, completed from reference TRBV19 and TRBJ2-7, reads DGGITQSPKYLFRKEGQNVTLSCEQNLNHDAMYWYRQDPGQGLRLIYYSQIVNDFQKGDIAEGYSVSREKKESFPLTVTSAQKNPTAFYLCASSIGTGLFDEQYFGPGTRLTVT.

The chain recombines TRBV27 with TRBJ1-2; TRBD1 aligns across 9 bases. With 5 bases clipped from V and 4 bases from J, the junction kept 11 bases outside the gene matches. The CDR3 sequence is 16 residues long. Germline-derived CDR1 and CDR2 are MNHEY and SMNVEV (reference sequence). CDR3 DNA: TGTGCCAGCAGTGTAAGCAACAGGGGGCTAATCTATGGCTACACCTTC. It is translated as CASSVSNRGLIYGYTF.

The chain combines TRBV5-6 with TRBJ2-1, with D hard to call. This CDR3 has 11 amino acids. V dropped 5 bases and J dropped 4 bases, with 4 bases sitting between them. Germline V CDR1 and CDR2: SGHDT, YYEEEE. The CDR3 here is CASSAYNEQFF. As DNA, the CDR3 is TGTGCCAGCAGTGCATACAATGAGCAGTTCTTC.

In DNA form, the CDR3 reads TGTGCCAGCAGCTTAGCCCAACCCCTAGGGACGGCGGTAAAGACCCAGTACTTC. Translated: CASSLAQPLGTAVKTQYF. V is TRBV7-9 and J is TRBJ2-5, with D perhaps being TRBD1 or TRBD2 (5 bases each). Trimming left V 0 bases short and J 6 bases short, with 23 bases between. The germline gives CDR1 SEHNR, CDR2 FQNEAQ (reference sequence). The CDR3 covers 18 residues.

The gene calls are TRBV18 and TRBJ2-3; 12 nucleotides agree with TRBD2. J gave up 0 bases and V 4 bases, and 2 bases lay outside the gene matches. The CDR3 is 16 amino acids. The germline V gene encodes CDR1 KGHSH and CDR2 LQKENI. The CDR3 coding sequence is TGTGCCAGCTCACGGCTAGCGGGAGGGAGCACAGATACGCAGTATTTT. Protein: CASSRLAGGSTDTQYF. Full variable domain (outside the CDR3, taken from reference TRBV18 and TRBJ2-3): NAGVMQNPRHLVRRRGQEARLRCSPMKGHSHVYWYRQLPEEGLKFMVYLQKENIIDESGMPKERFSAEFPKEGPSILRIQQVVRGDSAAYFCASSRLAGGSTDTQYFGPGTRLTVL.

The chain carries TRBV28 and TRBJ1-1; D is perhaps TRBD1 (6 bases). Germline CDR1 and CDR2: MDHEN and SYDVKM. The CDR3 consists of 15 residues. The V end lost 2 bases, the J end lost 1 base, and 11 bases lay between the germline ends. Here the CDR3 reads CASSLVDRTNTEAFF. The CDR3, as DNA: TGTGCCAGCAGTTTAGTCGACAGGACGAACACTGAAGCTTTCTTT. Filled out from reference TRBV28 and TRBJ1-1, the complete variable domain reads DVKVTQSSRYLVKRTGEKVFLECVQDMDHENMFWYRQDPGLGLRLIYFSYDVKMKEKGDIPEGYSVSREKKERFSLILESASTNQTSMYLCASSLVDRTNTEAFFGQGTRLTVV.

CDR3 region: CASSSHAPGSNQPQHF. Here the CDR3 DNA reads TGTGCCAGCAGCTCTCACGCCCCAGGGAGCAATCAGCCCCAGCATTTT. J is TRBJ1-5 and V is TRBV7-6, with TRBD1 as a possible D gene (5 bases). The germline gives CDR1 SGHVS, CDR2 FNYEAQ. The CDR3 has 16 residues. Trimming left V 4 bases short and J 1 base short, with 14 bases between.

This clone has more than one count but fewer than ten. The CDR3 coding sequence is TGTGCCAGCAGCCCAAGAAACAATGAGCAGTTCTTC. Its translation: CASSPRNNEQFF. The rearrangement links TRBV6-1 to TRBJ2-1; D not resolved. The germline V and J ends were trimmed by 6 bases and 5 bases, with 8 bases remaining between them. Germline lookup yields CDR1 MNHNS and CDR2 SASEGT. This CDR3 comprises 12 residues.

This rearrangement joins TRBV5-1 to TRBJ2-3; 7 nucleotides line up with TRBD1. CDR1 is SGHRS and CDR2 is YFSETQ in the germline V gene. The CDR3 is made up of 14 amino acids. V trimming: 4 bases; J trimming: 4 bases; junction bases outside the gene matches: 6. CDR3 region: CASSQGQEADTQYF. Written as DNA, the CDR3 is TGCGCCAGCAGCCAAGGACAGGAGGCAGATACGCAGTATTTT.

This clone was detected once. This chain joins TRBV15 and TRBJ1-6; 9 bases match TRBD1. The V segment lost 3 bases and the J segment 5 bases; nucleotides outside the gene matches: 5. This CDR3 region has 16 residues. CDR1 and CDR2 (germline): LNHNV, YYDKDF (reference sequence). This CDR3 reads CATSRDRGVDNSPLHF. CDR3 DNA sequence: TGTGCCACCAGCAGGGACAGGGGAGTCGATAATTCACCCCTCCACTTT.

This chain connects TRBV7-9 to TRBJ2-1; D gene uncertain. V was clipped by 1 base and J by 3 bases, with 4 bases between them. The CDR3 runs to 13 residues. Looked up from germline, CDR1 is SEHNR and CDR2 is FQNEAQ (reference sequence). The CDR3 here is CASSLDSYNEQFF. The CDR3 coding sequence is TGTGCCAGCAGCTTAGACAGCTACAATGAGCAGTTCTTC.

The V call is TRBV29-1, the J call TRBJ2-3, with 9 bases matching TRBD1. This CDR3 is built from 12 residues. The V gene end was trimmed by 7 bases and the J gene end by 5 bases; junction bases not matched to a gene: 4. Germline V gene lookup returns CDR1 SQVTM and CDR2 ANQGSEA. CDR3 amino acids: CSAGQGLDTQYF. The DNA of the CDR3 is TGCAGCGCTGGACAGGGGTTAGATACGCAGTATTTT.

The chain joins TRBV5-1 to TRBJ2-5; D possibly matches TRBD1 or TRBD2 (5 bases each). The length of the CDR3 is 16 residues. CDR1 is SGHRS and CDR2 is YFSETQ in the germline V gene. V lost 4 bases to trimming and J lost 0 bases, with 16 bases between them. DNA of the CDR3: TGCGCCAGCAGCCCCGGGGCAGGGACGTACCAAGAGACCCAGTACTTC. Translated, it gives CASSPGAGTYQETQYF. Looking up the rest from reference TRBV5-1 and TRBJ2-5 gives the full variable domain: KAGVTQTPRYLIKTRGQQVTLSCSPISGHRSVSWYQQTPGQGLQFLFEYFSETQRNKGNFPGRFSGRQFSNSRSEMNVSTLELGDSALYLCASSPGAGTYQETQYFGPGTRLLVL.